The present TCR beta chain was sequenced within a study of cytomegalovirus exposure and HLA in healthy donors (dated by TCRdb to about 2017). The study in broad terms: According to an earlier analysis of 550 to 750 of the donors, 200 million or so T cells yielded 117 million unique TCR beta sequences and about 300 Gb of sequence data. In the later analysis, no new phenotypic data were used to find candidate immune exposures; instead, reliance was placed on TCR beta sequences and their occurrence across donors. Because of strong linkage in the cohort, roughly five DR-DQ haplotypes were treated as single units for association and clustering. Of the roughly 400 genotyped donors, over 65% fell in the genetic ancestry cluster associated with self-reported Caucasian donors. About 280 gigabases of sequencing data and approximately 92 million unique TCR sequences made up an early release that covered 640 HLA-typed donors. Class I and class II HLA loci were covered by the typing at four-digit resolution. In a later analysis, previously published TCR beta repertoires from 666 donors were re-analyzed and high-resolution HLA genotyping was added so that TCR occurrence patterns could be studied. Using immunosequencing, the study profiled T cell repertoires from 550 to 750 subjects and related those repertoires to cytomegalovirus serostatus. Every repertoire in the discovery cohort had been generated on one and the same sequencing platform. A later genetic analysis used genome-wide SNP genotypes for about 60% of the roughly 700 donors, treating that subset as a discovery cohort. An earlier analysis of some 600 of the donors applied high-throughput TCR beta sequencing to assess whether each TCR beta V gene segment acted as functional or pseudogenic. Among 300 to 450 genotyped donors of the cohort, an average of around 240,000 unique TCR beta nucleotide sequences were sequenced per donor, roughly 18% of them non-productive. To predict cytomegalovirus infection status, the study brought together high-throughput TCR immunosequencing, statistical association of individual TCRs with disease status, and machine learning. Typing coverage varied by locus: roughly 629-630 donors for A, B, C, DRB1 and DQB1; more than 500 for DQA1; more than 600 for DPA1; about 450 for DPB1. Besides the first cohort of under 700 subjects, a separate validation cohort made up of 120 or so different subjects was used. The study aimed to test whether cataloging public T cell receptors could reveal signatures of past pathogen exposure. Alongside the repertoire data, information on donor age, sex, ethnicity and CMV serostatus was compiled. The investigation overall reported the following: Presence/absence analyses assumed roughly uniform sequencing depth across donors, an assumption that may not hold. Most TCR sequences were observed very rarely across donors, whereas some public TCRs were present in many individuals. Specific HLA alleles were associated with 15,000 to 20,000 TCR beta sequences at a false discovery rate of 0.05 in a later analysis. The classifier was reported to diagnose cytomegalovirus status with high specificity and sensitivity in both the original cohort and the validation cohort. When HLA alleles, especially DR and DQ, strongly co-occurred, attributing TCR associations to individual alleles was difficult. Correlated functional status among segregating V segments might reflect linkage disequilibrium, but an unknown experimental factor could not be ruled out. Broadly in line with IMGT annotations, most TCR beta V segments showed up in productive rearrangements about 87% or about 30% of the time in an earlier analysis of some 590 of the donors. Only TCR beta chains were sequenced in this cohort, and the absence of alpha or paired-chain data limited detectable features. In vitro tests confirmed that a few of the cytomegalovirus-associated TCR beta chains recognize cytomegalovirus antigens. In a later analysis, the rate of TCR association differed among HLA loci, with DRB1 alleles having the most associated TCRs and HLA-C alleles having the fewest. The sequencing pipeline was judged likely to have produced a cluster of highly shared sequence variants as a technical artifact. It was suggested by the authors that the approach could potentially be generalized to other disease states and immunological phenotypes. Some IMGT-functional V segments, including TRBV6-2 and TRBV6-3, could not be distinguished by the 87-base-pair reads and were therefore excluded. Compared with equally common non-associated chains, HLA-associated TCR beta chains in a later analysis were more clonally expanded and had lower generation probabilities. V-gene and J-gene trimming of TCR beta chains was associated with a missense DCLRE1C variant in a later genetic analysis, and the association was replicated in an independent cohort. A later analysis found that most CMV-associated TCR beta chains appeared HLA-restricted, with HLA associations seemingly driven largely by CMV exposure. Compared with the approximately 670-donor mean, donors in an Asian-associated ancestry cluster had fewer N-insertions in productive TCRs, according to a later genetic analysis. A further reported finding was that TCR beta sequences accurately predicted the HLA-A and HLA-B alleles for most subjects in the first cohort. According to a later analysis, parvovirus B19, influenza, CMV and Epstein-Barr virus appeared linked to several top co-occurrence clusters. Because counts were too low, seventeen rarely observed V segments, including chromosome 9 orphons, were excluded from the earlier analysis of around 590 of the donors. A total of 150 or so TCR beta chains were listed by the study as associated with cytomegalovirus. Because HLA typing was unavailable for some donors at each locus, only the typed subset was used in association tests. Immune exposure information for the cohort was limited to CMV serostatus.

Libraries were built with the immunoSEQ multiplex PCR assay. For the multiplex PCR, a mixture combining 60 forward primers for TCR Vbeta segments and 13 reverse primers for TCR Jbeta segments was used. A multiplex PCR assay on genomic DNA amplified the CDR3 region of rearranged TCR beta genes. Amplified TCR beta libraries were sequenced as 87-base-pair reads on the Illumina HiSeq System. As for how the authors treated the data: A later analysis tallied roughly 76 million unique TCR beta chains across the 700 or so repertoires, and some 12 million of those chains were shared by two or more donors. A nearest-neighbor algorithm error-corrected the raw reads and collapsed the reads into unique sequences, merging closely related sequences to remove PCR and sequencing errors. To assign V, D and J gene segments, CDR3 sequences were aligned to IMGT reference sequences. For a sequence to be retained, at least a six-nucleotide match to both a V gene segment and a J gene segment was required. A rearrangement counted as productive if the CDR3 had no stop codons and remained in frame with V and J, and every other rearrangement counted as non-productive. CDR3 was defined by IMGT convention, running from the second conserved V-encoded cysteine to the conserved J-encoded phenylalanine. Sequences without an unambiguous match to a single V gene segment were excluded from the earlier analysis of several hundred of the donors. An earlier analysis of some 610 of the donors called V segments functional above 56.7% productive rearrangements and segregating when the between-donor standard deviation exceeded 5%. A statistical classification framework was developed to diagnose cytomegalovirus status using the catalog of TCR beta chain sequences. A later analysis assigned V and J genes by comparing TCR nucleotide sequences with IMGT/GENE-DB human TR gene sequences. Using the TCRdist pipeline, a later analysis assigned CDR3 sequences along with most-parsimonious VDJ recombination scenarios. In a later analysis, every TCR beta chain was defined by the combination of its CDR3 amino acid sequence and its V-gene family, and reads without a unique V-gene family were dropped. To address suspected cross-contamination and a sequencing artifact, a later analysis removed 450 to 700 highly shared, low-generation-probability nucleotide sequences. In a later analysis, a clonal expansion index was calculated for each public chain from normalized within-repertoire ranks of inferred template counts. A later analysis computed generation probabilities with a VDJ recombination model fitted to out-of-frame rearrangements, and checked the results against IGoR. A later analysis scored TCR-TCR, TCR-HLA and TCR-CMV co-occurrence with hypergeometric tests, applying a repertoire-size bias correction to TCR pairs. To estimate false discovery rates, a later analysis permuted the HLA or CMV assignments 20 times. In a later analysis, co-occurring TCRs were grouped with DBSCAN, and TCRdist sequence similarity was added when clustering was performed within HLA-allele-positive subsets. For co-occurrence clustering, repertoires with fewer than 30,000 or more than 120,000 public chains were excluded, along with a handful of repertoires with anomalous nucleotide sharing. Held by TCRdb, this immuneACCESS table contains in-frame sequences only and omits some clones. Under half of the omission traces to an unresolved V gene where checked; the cause of the rest is unknown. V, J and clone size were drawn from that table, and D and trimming were deduced from the DNA. Recorded for this sample are around 200,000 clones; around three quarters of them occurred a single time. The biggest ten clones account for about 2.5% of the sample.

The cohort consisted of hundreds of healthy bone marrow donors. All cohort members were sampled while nominally healthy, although unrecorded immune exposures were likely present. The donor was CMV seronegative and belonged to the group of around 350 seronegative cohort members. Each donor provided a peripheral blood sample, and peripheral blood mononuclear cells were used for TCR beta sequencing. Genomic DNA was extracted from the blood cell samples with the Qiagen DNeasy Blood Extraction Kit. This clone was observed once. Its cognate antigen has yet to be identified. Per-nucleotide qualities are absent, and no much larger clonotype sits a single base away. V is cut by 0 bases and J by 2 bases, and the space between the germline ends is 10 bases. From the cysteine through the phenylalanine, the CDR3 covers 15 amino acids. The entry retains the CDR3 DNA only, 45 bases that are in frame from base 1. Reading the germline V gene gives CDR1 MGHRA and CDR2 YSYEKL.

The chain was built from TRBV4-1 and TRBJ1-2; the D gene is not confidently resolved. Sequencing was done on a sample of PBMCs. This clonotype originated in a woman aged 50 to 60 in good health and CMV-seronegative. The CDR3 reads CASSQDPERNYGYTF. The sequenced DNA is TGCGCCAGCAGCCAAGATCCGGAGAGGAACTATGGCTACACCTTC.